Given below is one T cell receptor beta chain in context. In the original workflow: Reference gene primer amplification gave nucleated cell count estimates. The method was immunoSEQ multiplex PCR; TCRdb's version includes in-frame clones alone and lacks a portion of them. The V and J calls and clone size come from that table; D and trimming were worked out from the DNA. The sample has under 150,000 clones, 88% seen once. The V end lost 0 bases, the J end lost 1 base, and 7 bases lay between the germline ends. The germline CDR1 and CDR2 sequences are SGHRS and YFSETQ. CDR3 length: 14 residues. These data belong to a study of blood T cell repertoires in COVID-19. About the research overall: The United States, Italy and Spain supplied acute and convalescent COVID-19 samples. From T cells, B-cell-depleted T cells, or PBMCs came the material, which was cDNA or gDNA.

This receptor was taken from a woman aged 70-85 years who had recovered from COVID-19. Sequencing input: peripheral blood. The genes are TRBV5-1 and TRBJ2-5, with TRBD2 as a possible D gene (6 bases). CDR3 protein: CASSLVAVQETQYF. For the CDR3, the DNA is TGCGCCAGCAGCTTGGTAGCGGTCCAAGAGACCCAGTACTTC. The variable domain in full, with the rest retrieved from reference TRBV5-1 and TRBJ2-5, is KAGVTQTPRYLIKTRGQQVTLSCSPISGHRSVSWYQQTPGQGLQFLFEYFSETQRNKGNFPGRFSGRQFSNSRSEMNVSTLELGDSALYLCASSLVAVQETQYFGPGTRLLVL.